This TCR beta chain was recorded in a study of T-cell memory formation after mild COVID-19. Overall study context: The two donors had largely donor-specific TCR clusters. Findings of the study overall: CM and EM subsets held most contracting CD4+ clones; EMRA held CD8+ ones.

The table lists this clonotype with a few counts. Its antigen is undetermined. Trimming removed 0 bases at V and 4 bases at J, with 18 bases between. Germline assignment: CDR1 DFQATT and CDR2 SNEGSKA (reference sequence). This CDR3 has 17 residues. A single record per CDR3 protein comes from TCRdb applying MiXCR to the 5' RACE reads. The repertoire includes some 410,000 distinct CDR3 sequences, 20% to 30% of them detected once, and around 13% sits in the top ten. The sample was PBMCs or a T cell subset sorted from them (not recorded which). The TCR was taken from an adult woman who had mild COVID-19 (a few samples of this study predate the infection). Cell type and time point are not known. V is TRBV20-1 and J is TRBJ1-4; D perhaps matches TRBD1 (5 bases). DNA of the CDR3: TGCAGTGCTAGAGATCGTACGGGGGGGACCTATAATGAAAAACTGTTTTTT. The encoded protein is CSARDRTGGTYNEKLFF.